A single sample is the source of the 29 T cell receptor beta chains below, sequenced in a study of tumor and adjacent non-tumor tissue in lung cancer. No cell sorting was done before RNA was extracted from the tissue. TCRbeta libraries were built with three rounds of nested PCR, modified from ARM-PCR. TCRdb recomputed calls from the multiplex PCR reads with MiXCR, one row per CDR3 protein. The sample holds some 93,000 distinct CDR3 sequences, about 72% seen once. Material for sequencing was lung tumor tissue. Source of these receptors: a man between 60 and 75 years old with non-small cell lung cancer.

The CDR3 reads CASSFPWTRVDTQYF. In DNA form, the CDR3 reads TGTGCCAGCAGCTTTCCCTGGACAAGGGTGGATACGCAGTATTTT. This sequence joins TRBV5-4 and TRBJ2-3, with D perhaps TRBD1 (5 bases). There are 15 residues in the CDR3. The V end was cut by 2 bases, the J end by 6 bases, with 16 bases between. Germline V CDR1 and CDR2: SGHNT, YYREEE (reference sequence).

This chain links TRBV20-1 with TRBJ1-2; D is possibly TRBD1 (5 bases). Germline CDR1 reads DFQATT; CDR2 reads SNEGSKA (reference sequence). Trimming removed 6 bases at V and 6 bases at J, with 26 bases between. The CDR3 has 16 residues. The CDR3 protein is CSATTRDPWQYHGYTF. CDR3 DNA: TGCAGTGCCACAACCCGGGACCCATGGCAGTATCATGGCTACACCTTC.

The chain employs TRBV6-2 or TRBV6-3 and TRBJ1-5, with D hard to call. V was shortened by 0 bases and J by 6 bases, with 15 bases between the two germline ends. The germline gives CDR1 MNHEY, CDR2 SVGEGT. This CDR3 region has 16 residues. In nucleotides, the CDR3 is TGTGCCAGCAGTTACTCGAACCCCGATTGGGGTCAGCCCCAGCATTTT. Its translation is CASSYSNPDWGQPQHF.

Of note for this clonotype: Relative to the germline gene, one junction end is altered; a read error may explain this. The chain is built from TRBV10-2 and TRBJ1-5, with D maybe TRBD1 (6 bases). This CDR3 contains 16 residues. Germline V lookup: CDR1 WSHSY, CDR2 SAAADI. In DNA form, the CDR3 reads TGCGCCAGCAGTGTGACAGGTGGGGTTGGCAATCAGCCCCAGGATTTT. Translated: CASSVTGGVGNQPQDF.

A remark on this clonotype: A much larger clone differs by one base, so this may be a read error. V usage is TRBV20-1 and J usage is TRBJ1-2; D unclear. V lost 8 bases, J lost 8 bases, and 9 bases lay in between. This CDR3 has 9 residues. Germline values: CDR1 DFQATT, CDR2 SNEGSKA (reference sequence). This chain's CDR3 is CSTGQGYTF. DNA for the CDR3: TGCAGTACCGGCCAGGGCTACACCTTC.

This clonotype has just one count. An end of the junction does not agree with germline; a read error may underlie this. The chain uses TRBV4-1 and TRBJ2-7; no reliable D call. The CDR3 runs to 14 residues. Germline CDR1 is MGHRA and CDR2 is YSYEKL. CDR3 region: CASSQVGRRYEQYF. The CDR3, as DNA: TGTGCCAGCAGCCAAGTCGGCCGGCGCTATGAGCAGTACTTC.

Details on this clonotype: Without the conserved terminal phenylalanine or tryptophan, this CDR3 likely stems from a read error. The chain has TRBV29-1 and TRBJ1-1; D uncertain. Looked up from germline, CDR1 is SQVTM and CDR2 is ANQGSEA. CDR3 length equals 15 residues. V lost 6 bases and J lost 2, with 19 bases in between. CDR3 nucleotides: TGCAGCGTCTCCCTGACGGCGGCTTCTAACACTGAAGCTTTCTCT. This gives the protein CSVSLTAASNTEAFS.

Of note for this clonotype: A read error may account for a junction end that differs from germline. The rearrangement joins TRBV29-1 to TRBJ2-1; TRBD2 might be the D (6 bases). The CDR3 has 15 amino acids. Germline assignment: CDR1 SQVTM and CDR2 ANQGSEA. In DNA form, the CDR3 reads TGTAACGTTGAAGGGACTTTCCTATCCTACAATGAGCAGTTCTTC. Amino acid sequence: CNVEGTFLSYNEQFF.

Of note for this clonotype: A much bigger clone sits one base away, suggesting this may be a read error. The chain employs TRBV13 and TRBJ2-3; D is perhaps TRBD2 (7 bases). Germline V CDR1 and CDR2: PRHDT, FYEKMQ (reference sequence). This CDR3 is built from 16 residues. CDR3 nucleotide sequence: TGTGCCAGCAGCTCCCCGGCGGGGGCGGGCACAGATACGAAGTATTTT. Translation: CASSSPAGAGTDTKYF.

To note about this clonotype: The junction differs from germline at one of its ends, possibly a read error. V and J are TRBV4-3 and TRBJ2-6; possible D gene TRBD2, 5 bases. CDR1 is LGHNA, CDR2 YSLEER, per germline. The CDR3 runs to 17 residues. CDR3 coding DNA: TGCGTCAGCGGCCAAGCCCTTACTAGTGCTGGGGCCAACGTCCTGACTTTC. Protein product: CVSGQALTSAGANVLTF.

Remarks on this clonotype: A junction boundary mismatches the germline segment, possibly from a read error. The J gene is TRBJ1-5, the V gene TRBV7-8; the D is unclear. The CDR3 covers 13 residues. CDR1 and CDR2 (germline): SGHVS, FQNEAQ. The CDR3 protein is CASSIGRNRPQHF. As DNA, the CDR3 is TGTGCCAGCAGCATCGGACGCAATCGGCCCCAGCATTTT.

The chain is built from TRBV4-1 and TRBJ2-2, with TRBD1 as a possible D gene (5 bases). This CDR3 comprises 16 residues. Germline V gene data show CDR1 as MGHRA and CDR2 as YSYEKL. In nucleotides, the CDR3 is TGCAGCAGCTGCCAAGAACCCGGCAGGGCGGCCGGGGAGCTGTTTTTT. It specifies CSSCQEPGRAAGELFF.

This clonotype appeared once. The chain links TRBV11-3 to TRBJ2-7; D may correspond to TRBD1 or TRBD2 (6 bases each). CDR1 is SGHNT and CDR2 is YENEEA in the germline V gene. The CDR3 covers 17 residues. The CDR3 sequence: CNSSSHGIGGARNEQYF. CDR3 coding DNA: TGTAACAGCAGCTCACACGGGATCGGGGGCGCGAGAAACGAGCAGTACTTC.

A word on this clonotype: At one boundary the junction diverges from the germline segment, which might be a read error. CDR3 nucleotides: TGTGCCAGCAGCCCTAGGGGGGGAGAGAACACTGAAGTTTTCTTC. As protein: CASSPRGGENTEVFF. V and J are TRBV11-2 and TRBJ1-1, with D maybe TRBD1 (6 bases). The CDR3 runs 15 residues. CDR1 SGHAT and CDR2 FQNNGV come from the germline V gene.

The chain couples TRBV7-3 to TRBJ1-1; possibly TRBD1 for D (6 bases). The germline V gene has CDR1 SGHTA and CDR2 FQGTGA. The V end was cut by 5 bases, the J end by 1 base, with 11 bases between. The CDR3 spans 14 residues. The CDR3 DNA reads as TGTGCCAGCAGCCTGGACAGCTCGAACACTGAAGCTTTCTTT. Translation gives CASSLDSSNTEAFF.

A few counts support this clonotype. A read error is possible here, since a much larger clone lies one base away. This chain connects TRBV5-4 to TRBJ1-2; D is undetermined. Germline lookup yields CDR1 SGHNT and CDR2 YYREEE (reference sequence). This CDR3 contains 14 residues. CDR3 sequence (DNA): TGTGCCTGCAGCTTGGGAGGGTCCAACTATGGCTACACCTTC. Protein product: CACSLGGSNYGYTF.

The V call is TRBV11-2, the J call TRBJ1-5; possible D gene TRBD1, 5 bases. The V gene's germline CDR1 is SGHAT and CDR2 FQNNGV. This CDR3 contains 15 residues. The CDR3 nucleotides read TGTATCAGCAGCGGTGGGACGGGGGGAAATCAACACCAGCATTTT. This gives the protein CISSGGTGGNQHQHF.

This rearrangement joins TRBV11-2 to TRBJ2-2; D unclear. Germline V lookup: CDR1 SGHAT, CDR2 FQNNGV. The CDR3 is 15 residues long. Trimming removed 11 bases at V and 1 base at J, with 17 bases between. Written as DNA, the CDR3 is TGTGCCGGCGGCCCCCGTGTCGGGAACACCGGGGAGCTGTTTTTT. Amino acids: CAGGPRVGNTGELFF.

Note on this clonotype: Mismatch with germline at one junction end may stem from a read error. V and J are TRBV29-1 and TRBJ2-3; D assignment may be TRBD1 or TRBD2 (6 bases each). The CDR3 spans 15 residues. Germline V gives CDR1 SQVTM, CDR2 ANQGSEA. The CDR3 spells CSVELGGSSTDRQYF. The CDR3 DNA reads TGCAGCGTTGAACTGGGGGGCTCTAGCACAGATAGGCAGTATTTT.

With respect to this clonotype: A read error is possible here, since a much larger clone lies one base away. This rearrangement joins TRBV12-3 or TRBV12-4 to TRBJ1-5; D is perhaps TRBD1 (5 bases). The better agreement between TRBJ2-3 and the DNA end casts doubt on the J call. The CDR3 totals 13 residues. CDR3 in DNA: TGTGCCAGCAGTCTGACAGAGGATCAGCCCCAGTATTTT. Protein sequence: CASSLTEDQPQYF.

This clonotype has only a few counts. This may be a read error, as it is one base from a much larger clone. The chain has TRBV12-3 or TRBV12-4 and TRBJ2-3; TRBD2 matches 8 bases. This CDR3 comprises 14 residues. Here the CDR3 DNA reads TGTGCCGGCAGCTCATTGGCTAGCGGGGATACGCAGTATTTT. Translation: CAGSSLASGDTQYF.

In this sample, this clonotype turned up many times. The V call is TRBV6-5, the J call TRBJ1-1; D is perhaps TRBD1 (5 bases). The CDR3 covers 15 residues. Between the trimmed V and J ends, which lost 4 bases and 6 bases, there was a span of 18 bases. The germline CDR1 and CDR2 sequences are MNHEY and SVGAGI. In nucleotides, the CDR3 is TGTGCCAGCAGTTTCCAGGTCAGGGCGGCGGCTGAAGCTTTCTTT. The encoded protein is CASSFQVRAAAEAFF.

This clonotype showed up many times. This chain joins TRBV6-2 or TRBV6-3 and TRBJ1-2; the match to TRBD1 covers 7 bases. V was clipped by 7 bases and J by 1 base; unmatched bases: 9. CDR3 length: 15 amino acids. In germline, CDR1 is MNHEY, CDR2 SVGEGT. Written as DNA, the CDR3 is TGTGCCAGCACCAAGGGACAGCAGAGTAACTATGGCTACACCTTC. As protein: CASTKGQQSNYGYTF.

This clonotype was detected many times. CDR3 coding DNA: TGTGCCAGCAGCTTGCCCCCCGGGTACGAGCAGTACTTC. Translated, it gives CASSLPPGYEQYF. The J gene is TRBJ2-7, the V gene TRBV5-4; unclear D gene. V was cut by 1 base and J by 4 bases, with 9 bases left in between. Germline V lookup: CDR1 SGHNT, CDR2 YYREEE (reference sequence). The CDR3 sequence is 13 residues long.

In regard to this clonotype: A much larger clone sits a single nucleotide away, making a read error possible. The V call is TRBV20-1, the J call TRBJ2-5, with D maybe TRBD2 (6 bases). Per germline, CDR1 DFQATT and CDR2 SNEGSKA (reference sequence). The CDR3 length is 13 residues. Trimming removed 6 bases from V and 1 base from J, with 12 bases in between. The CDR3 coding sequence is TGCAGTGCGCCTAGCGAAAGCCAAGAGACCCAGTACTTC. Its translation is CSAPSESQETQYF.

Concerning this clonotype: It may be a read error: a sequence one base away is much more abundant. This rearrangement joins TRBV11-2 to TRBJ2-3; D is ambiguous. The CDR3 has 13 residues. The ends were cut back, 10 bases at V and 2 bases at J, with 13 bases in the middle. Per the germline V gene, CDR1 is SGHAT and CDR2 is FQNNGV. The CDR3 spells CATSGRNTDTQYF. CDR3 DNA: TGTGCCACGTCTGGTCGGAACACAGATACGCAGTATTTT.

This clonotype was detected once. Being one base from a much bigger clone, this may be a read error. J is TRBJ2-4 and V is TRBV2; the D gene is possibly TRBD1 (6 bases). Germline V gives CDR1 SNHLY, CDR2 FYNNEI. V shed 7 bases and J shed 0 bases, with 13 bases lying between them. The CDR3 is 15 residues long. The CDR3 loop is CASTRDTLAKNIQYF. CDR3 in DNA: TGTGCCAGCACCAGGGACACACTAGCCAAAAACATTCAGTACTTC.

Note on this clonotype: Relative to the germline gene, one junction end is altered; a read error may explain this. The chain employs TRBV11-2 and TRBJ2-5, with D possibly matching TRBD2 (6 bases). CDR1 is SGHAT, CDR2 FQNNGV, per germline. CDR3 length: 15 residues. The CDR3 loop reads CANSLGGSVQETQYF. The CDR3 bases are TGTGCCAACAGCCTAGGAGGGTCGGTCCAAGAGACCCAATACTTC. The variable domain in full, with the rest retrieved from reference TRBV11-2 and TRBJ2-5, is EAGVAQSPRYKIIEKRQSVAFWCNPISGHATLYWYQQILGQGPKLLIQFQNNGVVDDSQLPKDRFSAERLKGVDSTLKIQPAKLEDSAVYLCANSLGGSVQETQYFGPGTRLLVL.

Remarks on this clonotype: The junction does not match germline at one end; this may be a read error. This chain joins TRBV6-2 or TRBV6-3 and TRBJ2-1; TRBD2 is a possible D gene (6 bases). The CDR3 extends over 15 amino acids. CDR1 is MNHEY and CDR2 is SVGEGT in the germline V gene. The DNA for the CDR3 is TGTGCCAGCAGTTCTGTGGCCAGCGGGTACAATGAGGAGTTCTTC. The encoded protein is CASSSVASGYNEEFF.